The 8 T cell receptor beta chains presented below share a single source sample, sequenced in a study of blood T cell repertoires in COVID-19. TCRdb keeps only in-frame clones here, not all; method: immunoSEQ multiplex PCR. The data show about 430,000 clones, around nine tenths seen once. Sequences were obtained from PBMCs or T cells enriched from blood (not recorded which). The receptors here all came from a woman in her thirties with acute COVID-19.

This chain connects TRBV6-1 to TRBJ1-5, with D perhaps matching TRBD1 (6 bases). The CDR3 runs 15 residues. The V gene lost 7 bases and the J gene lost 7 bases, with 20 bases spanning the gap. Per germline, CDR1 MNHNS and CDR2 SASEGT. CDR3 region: CASTYGGRSAQPQHF. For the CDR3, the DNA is TGTGCCAGCACCTATGGGGGCAGGTCTGCACAGCCCCAGCATTTT.

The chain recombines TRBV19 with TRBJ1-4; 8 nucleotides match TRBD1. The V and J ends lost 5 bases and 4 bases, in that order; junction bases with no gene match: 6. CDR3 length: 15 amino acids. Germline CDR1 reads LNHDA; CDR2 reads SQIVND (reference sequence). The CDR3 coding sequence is TGTGCCAGTAGTTTTGTGGGACAGGTTAATGAAAAACTGTTTTTT. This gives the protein CASSFVGQVNEKLFF.

The CDR3 spells CASSLTSAKSSGANVLTF. CDR3 DNA sequence: TGTGCCAGCAGTTTAACTTCCGCGAAAAGCTCTGGGGCCAACGTCCTGACTTTC. The chain combines TRBV27 with TRBJ2-6; D uncertain. The CDR3 has 18 residues. V lost 2 bases and J lost 0, with 14 bases in between. The germline CDR1 and CDR2 sequences are MNHEY and SMNVEV (reference sequence).

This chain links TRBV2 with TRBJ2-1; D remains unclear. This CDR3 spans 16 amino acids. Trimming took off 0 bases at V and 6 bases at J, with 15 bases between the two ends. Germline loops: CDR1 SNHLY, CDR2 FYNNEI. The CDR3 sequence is CASSEASYRYGNEQFF. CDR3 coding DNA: TGTGCCAGCAGTGAAGCTTCGTATCGGTATGGCAATGAGCAGTTCTTC.

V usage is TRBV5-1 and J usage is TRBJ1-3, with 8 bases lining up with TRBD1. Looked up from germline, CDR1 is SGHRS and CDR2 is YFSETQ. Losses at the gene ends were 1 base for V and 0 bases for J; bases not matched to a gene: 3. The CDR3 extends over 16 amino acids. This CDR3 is CASSLYTGGSGNTIYF. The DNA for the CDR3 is TGCGCCAGCAGCTTGTACACAGGGGGCTCTGGAAACACCATATATTTT.

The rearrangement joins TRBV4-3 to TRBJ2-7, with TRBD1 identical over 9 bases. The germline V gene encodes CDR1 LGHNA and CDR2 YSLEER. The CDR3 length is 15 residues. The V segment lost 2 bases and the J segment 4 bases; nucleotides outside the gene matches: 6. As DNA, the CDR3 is TGCGCCAGCAGCCAATCTACAGGGGGCGCTTACGAGCAGTACTTC. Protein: CASSQSTGGAYEQYF.

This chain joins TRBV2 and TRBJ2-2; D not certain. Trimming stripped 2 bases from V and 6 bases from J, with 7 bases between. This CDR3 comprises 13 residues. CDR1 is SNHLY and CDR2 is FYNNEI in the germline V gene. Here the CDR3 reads CASSESGSGELFF. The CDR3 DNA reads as TGTGCCAGCAGTGAATCGGGTTCCGGGGAGCTGTTTTTT.

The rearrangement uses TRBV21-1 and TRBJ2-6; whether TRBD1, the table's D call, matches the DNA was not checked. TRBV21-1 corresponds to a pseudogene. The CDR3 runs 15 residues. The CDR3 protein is CAGETGRSGANVLTF. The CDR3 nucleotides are TGTGCCGGTGAGACAGGGCGCTCTGGGGCCAACGTCCTGACTTTC.